A selection of T cell receptor beta chains follows, all from one sample in a study of T cells in Graves' hyperthyroidism and ophthalmopathy. TCRdb re-analysed the multiplex PCR reads in MiXCR, keeping a single row per CDR3 protein. Seen here are about 590,000 distinct CDR3 sequences, approximately 14% observed once, and the top ten hold roughly 7.7%. Sequenced input: blood. These receptors all come from a woman aged 18-30 years with Graves' ophthalmopathy. CDR3s include the opening cysteine and the closing phenylalanine or tryptophan. D genes are given only for firm matches. Size values are once, few and many counts, or a class for expanded clones, and some rows have none.

cdr3_nt: TGTGCCAGCAGCTCTACTAGCGGGAGGGCCGTCGGTACGCAGTATTTT
cdr3_aa: CASSSTSGRAVGTQYF
d_call: TRBD2
v_call: TRBV5-5
clone_size: few
j_call: TRBJ2-3

cdr3_nt: TGTGCCATCAGCGACAGAGGGAACACCGGGGAGCTGTTTTTT
cdr3_aa: CAISDRGNTGELFF
d_call: NA
v_call: TRBV10-3
clone_size: many
j_call: TRBJ2-2

cdr3_nt: TGTGCCAGCTCACTAGGACTAGCCACAGATACGCAGTATTTT
cdr3_aa: CASSLGLATDTQYF
d_call: TRBD2
v_call: TRBV5-1
clone_size: many
j_call: TRBJ2-3

cdr3_nt: TGCAGCGTTGCGACGGGACAGGGGTACGAGCAGTACTTC
cdr3_aa: CSVATGQGYEQYF
d_call: TRBD1
v_call: TRBV29-1
clone_size: many
j_call: TRBJ2-7

cdr3_nt: TGTGCCAGCAGTGAAGAAAGGAGTCTCGGGGAGCTGTTTTTT
cdr3_aa: CASSEERSLGELFF
d_call: NA
v_call: TRBV6-1
clone_size: NA
j_call: TRBJ2-2

cdr3_nt: TGTGCCACCAGTGACCCCACAAGAAATAGCAATCAGCCCCAGCATTTT
cdr3_aa: CATSDPTRNSNQPQHF
d_call: NA
v_call: TRBV24-1
clone_size: many
j_call: TRBJ1-5

cdr3_nt: TGTGCCAGCAGTTTATTTGACAAGGAGCAGTACTTC
cdr3_aa: CASSLFDKEQYF
d_call: NA
v_call: TRBV28
clone_size: many
j_call: TRBJ2-7

cdr3_nt: TGTGCCAGCAGCTTAGGATCAACAGGGGGCACCTACGAGCAGTACTTC
cdr3_aa: CASSLGSTGGTYEQYF
d_call: TRBD1
v_call: TRBV7-9
clone_size: many
j_call: TRBJ2-7

cdr3_nt: TGTGCCAGCAGCTTAGGGAGATTGGACAGGGGCCTTTTTTCCAATGAGCAGTTCTTC
cdr3_aa: CASSLGRLDRGLFSNEQFF
d_call: TRBD1
v_call: TRBV7-3
clone_size: NA
j_call: TRBJ2-1

cdr3_nt: TGTGCCAGCAGCCAGATAAGCGGAAATGAGCAGTTCTTC
cdr3_aa: CASSQISGNEQFF
d_call: NA
v_call: TRBV3-1
clone_size: many
j_call: TRBJ2-1

cdr3_nt: TGTGCCAGCAGTGAATTTTTAATTTCAAACTACGAGCAGTACTTC
cdr3_aa: CASSEFLISNYEQYF
d_call: NA
v_call: TRBV6-1
clone_size: NA
j_call: TRBJ2-7

cdr3_nt: TGTGCCAGCAGCTTTCGGGGGGCGCGGGATACGCAGTATTTT
cdr3_aa: CASSFRGARDTQYF
d_call: NA
v_call: TRBV3-1
clone_size: many
j_call: TRBJ2-3

cdr3_nt: TGTGCCAGCAGTTACCCCGTGGACAGGAGCCCCTATGGCTACACCTTC
cdr3_aa: CASSYPVDRSPYGYTF
d_call: TRBD1
v_call: TRBV6-5
clone_size: NA
j_call: TRBJ1-2

cdr3_nt: TGTGCCATCAGACAGGGGGCACATGGCTACACCTTC
cdr3_aa: CAIRQGAHGYTF
d_call: TRBD1
v_call: TRBV10-3
clone_size: many
j_call: TRBJ1-2

cdr3_nt: TGTGCCAGTAGTAGACAGTTACAAGAGACCCAGTACTTC
cdr3_aa: CASSRQLQETQYF
d_call: NA
v_call: TRBV19
clone_size: few
j_call: TRBJ2-5

cdr3_nt: TGTGCCAGCAGCCCCTTGGTAGCGGGAGAAACAGATACGCAGTATTTT
cdr3_aa: CASSPLVAGETDTQYF
d_call: TRBD2
v_call: TRBV7-8
clone_size: many
j_call: TRBJ2-3

cdr3_nt: TGTGCCAGCAGTTACCGGACCACGACGACTAGCGGAGCAGAGAAAAGGTCCTACAATGAGCAGTTCTTC
cdr3_aa: CASSYRTTTTSGAEKRSYNEQFF
d_call: TRBD2
v_call: TRBV6-6
clone_size: many
j_call: TRBJ2-1

cdr3_nt: TGTGCCAGCAGTCCTACCGGACAGGGAGGTTGGAATACGCAGTATTTT
cdr3_aa: CASSPTGQGGWNTQYF
d_call: TRBD1
v_call: TRBV27
clone_size: once
j_call: TRBJ2-3

cdr3_nt: TGCGCCAGCAGCCAAGGGGACGGGAATTACAATGAGCAGTTCTTC
cdr3_aa: CASSQGDGNYNEQFF
d_call: NA
v_call: TRBV4-3
clone_size: NA
j_call: TRBJ2-1

cdr3_nt: TGCGCCAGCAGAAAAAGCGCTAGCGGCTACAATGAGCAGTTCTTC
cdr3_aa: CASRKSASGYNEQFF
d_call: TRBD2
v_call: TRBV5-1
clone_size: many
j_call: TRBJ2-1

cdr3_nt: TGTGCCAGCAGTCAACTGAACTGGGGTAGCGGGAGGCGGTTGGGGGAGACCCAGTACTTC
cdr3_aa: CASSQLNWGSGRRLGETQYF
d_call: TRBD2
v_call: TRBV28
clone_size: few
j_call: TRBJ2-5

cdr3_nt: TGTGCCAGTAGTATCACAGGGGGCGCCTGGTTCTTC
cdr3_aa: CASSITGGAWFF
d_call: TRBD1
v_call: TRBV19
clone_size: NA
j_call: TRBJ2-1

cdr3_nt: TGTGCCAGCAGCTTAAGGGGCTGGACAGAAGAGACCCAGTACTTC
cdr3_aa: CASSLRGWTEETQYF
d_call: NA
v_call: TRBV7-2
clone_size: many
j_call: TRBJ2-5

cdr3_nt: TGTGCCAGCAAGGGACAGGGGGCGCGTGGAAACACCATATATTTT
cdr3_aa: CASKGQGARGNTIYF
d_call: TRBD1
v_call: TRBV7-2
clone_size: many
j_call: TRBJ1-3

cdr3_nt: TGTGCCACCAGCAGCTTTTCCGGACTAGCGGGCCGGTGGCAAGAGACCCAGTACTTC
cdr3_aa: CATSSFSGLAGRWQETQYF
d_call: TRBD2
v_call: TRBV15
clone_size: many
j_call: TRBJ2-5

cdr3_nt: TGTGCCAGCATTGGTTCAGCAGCTCGTGGCACAGATACGCAGTATTTT
cdr3_aa: CASIGSAARGTDTQYF
d_call: NA
v_call: TRBV28
clone_size: many
j_call: TRBJ2-3

cdr3_nt: TGTGCCAGTAGCAAGACAGGGGGTGCCGGGGAGCTGTTTTTT
cdr3_aa: CASSKTGGAGELFF
d_call: TRBD1
v_call: TRBV19
clone_size: NA
j_call: TRBJ2-2

cdr3_nt: TGTGCCAGCAGCTTAAATACAGGAGCCACTGAAGCTTTCTTT
cdr3_aa: CASSLNTGATEAFF
d_call: NA
v_call: TRBV7-9
clone_size: many
j_call: TRBJ1-1